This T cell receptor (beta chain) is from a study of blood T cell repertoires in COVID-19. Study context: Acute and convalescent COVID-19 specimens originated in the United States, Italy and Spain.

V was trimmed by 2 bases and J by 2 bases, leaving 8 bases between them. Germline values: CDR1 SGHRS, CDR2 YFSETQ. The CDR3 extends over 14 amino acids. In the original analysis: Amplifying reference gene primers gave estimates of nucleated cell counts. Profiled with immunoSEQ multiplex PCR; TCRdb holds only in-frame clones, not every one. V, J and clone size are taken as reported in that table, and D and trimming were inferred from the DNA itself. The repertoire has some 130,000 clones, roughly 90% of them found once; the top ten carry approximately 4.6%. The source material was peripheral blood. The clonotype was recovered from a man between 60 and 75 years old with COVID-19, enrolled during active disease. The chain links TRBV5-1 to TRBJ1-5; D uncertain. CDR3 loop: CASSLFPGNQPQHF. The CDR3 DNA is TGCGCCAGCAGCTTATTTCCGGGCAATCAGCCCCAGCATTTT. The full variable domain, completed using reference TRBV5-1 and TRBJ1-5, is KAGVTQTPRYLIKTRGQQVTLSCSPISGHRSVSWYQQTPGQGLQFLFEYFSETQRNKGNFPGRFSGRQFSNSRSEMNVSTLELGDSALYLCASSLFPGNQPQHFGDGTRLSIL.